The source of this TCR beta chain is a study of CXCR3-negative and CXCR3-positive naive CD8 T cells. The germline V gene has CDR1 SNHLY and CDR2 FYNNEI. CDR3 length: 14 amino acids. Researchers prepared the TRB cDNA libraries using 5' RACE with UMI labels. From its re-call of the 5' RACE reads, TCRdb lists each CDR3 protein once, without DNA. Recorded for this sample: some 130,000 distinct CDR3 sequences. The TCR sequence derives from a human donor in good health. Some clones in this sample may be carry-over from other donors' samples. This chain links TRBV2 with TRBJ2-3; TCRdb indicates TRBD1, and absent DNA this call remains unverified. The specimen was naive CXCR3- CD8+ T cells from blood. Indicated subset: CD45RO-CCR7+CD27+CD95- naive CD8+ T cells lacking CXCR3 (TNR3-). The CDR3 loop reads CASGNRGPTDTQYF.